This entry features one T cell receptor (beta chain) sequence. Its antigen remains unidentified. There are no base qualities to consult, and no much larger clone falls within one base. The record originates from a study of naive and memory T cell subsets listed by TCRdb under 2017. About the full investigation: Sorted naive and memory T cell subsets from peripheral blood were analyzed in the study using a UMI-based, open-source pipeline for TCR alpha and beta sequencing. The results of the functional CMV T cell responses matched the IgG serology results in every case. RNA was DNase-treated and reverse transcribed with TCR constant-region primers, mostly using SuperScript III. What the research found in general, with its limitations: Following error correction, more than 95% of naive TCR sequences occurred only once, which made naive abundance distributions much steeper than those of memory subsets. In both CD4 and CD8 cells, a rise in Gini index and a fall in Shannon and inverse Simpson diversity were observed from naive through CM, EM and EMRA. Naive repertoires, especially CD8, contained a few larger clonotypes, possibly memory cells re-expressing CD45RA. The repertoire findings for the naive and memory subsets could not be validated, as no ground truth was available. A power law was followed by TCR abundance, with an exponent that differed between naive and memory subsets but was consistent across the three individuals. RNA-based TCR counts may be influenced by expression changes linked to T cell activation and differentiation. A clonotype was defined as a single alpha or beta chain sequence rather than as a paired alpha/beta receptor.

Receptor libraries were prepared by UMI-ligation and nested PCR. The beta constant-region primer consisted of an equimolar mixture of two oligonucleotides that together covered TRBC1 and TRBC2. A single-stranded oligonucleotide carrying the SP2 primer and a 12-nucleotide UMI was ligated to the 3' end of the cDNA by T4 RNA ligase 1. The ligated cDNA went through four rounds of PCR with nested alpha and beta constant-region primers together with the SP2 primer. The ligation reaction was kept at 16 degrees C for about 18-25 hours. PCR2 was typically performed as a SYBR Green qPCR and was stopped at a predetermined threshold so that over-amplification was prevented. Agencourt AMPure XP magnetic beads were used for all purifications after the first. Library quantification was done by Qubit, followed by a TapeStation check on which the main peak was expected at around 650 bp. Sequencing of the pooled libraries was done on an Illumina MiSeq using v2 2x251 paired-end kits, which typically yielded roughly 0.9-2.2 million reads per sample. Each sample was pooled at about 4.3 nM, and roughly 5-7.5% PhiX was included to help cluster recognition. Regarding the original processing steps: V and J genes were assigned to Demultiplexor-processed FASTQ reads by Decombinator through tag matching, with a single base-pair mismatch being allowed. Collapsinator used UMIs to correct both sequencing errors and frequency errors arising from PCR heterogeneity. TCRs were translated and CDR3s were extracted from the conserved cysteine to the FGXG phenylalanine by CDR3Translator, with non-productive sequences being flagged. Gini, Shannon entropy and inverse Simpson indices were calculated on repertoires that had been subsampled to equal numbers of UMI-defined TCRs. Within the linear range, a power law was fitted to clonotype abundance distributions using maximum likelihood. When run on a single naive CD8 sample, MIGEC and the pipeline yielded similar UMI counts, similar unique TCR numbers and similar clonal distributions. One analysis removed from the naive repertoire any naive TCRs that were also found in any memory subset from the same donor. A set of some 7,000 CMV-associated CDR3 sequences, compiled from VDJdb and a published dataset, was used to search the repertoires. TCRdb trimmed public reads at Q25 via fastp, called clones via MiXCR and kept in-frame beta chains. Entries that share a CDR3 protein sequence are merged under the most common genes and DNA. TCRdb's processing, not the study's, gives the V and J calls here. This sample is represented by 140,000 to 150,000 distinct CDR3 sequences; approximately 17% of them were singletons. Together, the top ten hold approximately 0.13% of the sample.

From the second PCR step on, the TCR alpha and beta chain libraries were amplified in separate reactions. The CMV status of each donor was determined by measuring IFNgamma production from CD4+ T cells after fresh PBMCs had been stimulated overnight with CMV viral lysate. CD4 T cells were positively selected with Miltenyi beads, followed by positive selection of CD8 T cells from the CD4-negative fraction. Cells stained for CD3, CD4, CD8, CD45RA, CD27 and a live/dead dye were sorted on a BD Aria II into four subsets by CD45RA and CD27. Blood came from a few healthy volunteers, each fractionated into CD4 and CD8 T cells and then into four differentiation subsets. About 110 ml of peripheral blood was drawn per donor, and PBMC were isolated by Ficoll-Paque PLUS density-gradient centrifugation. After sorting, cells were lysed in RLT buffer, RNA was extracted using a Qiagen RNeasy kit, and the extracted RNA was stored at -80 degrees C.

The CDR3 sequence holds 13 residues, the cysteine and phenylalanine included. Only the CDR3 part of the read is kept: 39 bases, read in frame from the first base. A distance of 12 bases separates the germline ends of V and J, which lose 0 bases and 9 bases respectively. Via the germline V gene, CDR1 is SQVTM and CDR2 ANQGSEA. The sequenced material came from naive CD4+ T cells from blood. The cell subset or site label for this specimen denotes: naive T cells, CD45RA high CD27+. The receptor was derived from a human donor in good health. The rearranged chain carries TRBV29-1 and TRBJ2-1; TRBD2 might be the D gene, on 5 matching bases. CDR3 protein: CSVEEGGRVEQFF. The DNA sequence is TGCAGCGTTGAAGAGGGCGGGCGGGTTGAGCAGTTCTTC.